The 2 T cell receptor beta chains presented below share a single source sample, sequenced in a study of shared clonotypes between healthy human individuals. This table comes from immunoSEQ multiplex PCR, and its TCRdb copy is limited to in-frame clones, with some not included. This table has over a million clones, around 98.5% appearing once. The sequencing sample was made of naive CD4+ T cells sorted from blood. Specified subset: CD45RA+ positively selected. These receptors all come from a man aged 25-40 years in good health.

This sequence joins TRBV30 and TRBJ2-7; the D is unclear. The germline V gene encodes CDR1 GTSNPN and CDR2 SVGIG (reference sequence). Trimming removed 1 base at V and 0 bases at J, with 10 bases between. CDR3 length: 14 amino acids. The CDR3 region has the DNA TGTGCCTGGAGTGGACTCTATAGCTCCTACGAGCAGTACTTC. Amino acid sequence: CAWSGLYSSYEQYF.

The chain recombines TRBV7-9 with TRBJ2-1; D is uncertain. V was clipped by 6 bases and J by 10 bases, with 22 bases between them. CDR1 and CDR2 (germline): SEHNR, FQNEAQ (reference sequence). The CDR3 totals 15 residues. This chain's CDR3 is CASSFHSDGLVEQFF. CDR3 in DNA: TGTGCCAGCAGTTTTCATTCGGACGGCCTTGTAGAGCAGTTCTTC. The complete variable domain, with remaining parts taken from reference TRBV7-9 and TRBJ2-1, reads DTGVSQNPRHKITKRGQNVTFRCDPISEHNRLYWYRQTLGQGPEFLTYFQNEAQLEKSRLLSDRFSAERPKGSFSTLEIQRTEQGDSAMYLCASSFHSDGLVEQFFGPGTRLTVL.